This entry lists 24 T cell receptor beta chains sequenced from one sample in a study of blood T cell repertoires in COVID-19. TCRdb's copy holds only in-frame clones and misses some; the assay was immunoSEQ multiplex PCR. The table includes approximately 31,000 clones, 90% detected once. Sequencing was performed on peripheral blood. The source of these receptors is a man in his 60s with active COVID-19.

The chain's CDR3 is CASSTLAGGAYEQYF. CDR3 nucleotide sequence: TGTGCCAGCAGCACATTAGCGGGGGGGGCCTACGAGCAGTACTTC. The J gene is TRBJ2-7, the V gene TRBV13; 11 nucleotides agree with TRBD2. CDR1 and CDR2 from the germline V gene are PRHDT and FYEKMQ (reference sequence). The length of the CDR3 is 15 residues. The V gene end was trimmed by 5 bases and the J gene end by 2 bases; junction bases not matched to a gene: 5. The complete variable domain, with remaining parts taken from reference TRBV13 and TRBJ2-7, reads AAGVIQSPRHLIKEKRETATLKCYPIPRHDTVYWYQQGPGQDPQFLISFYEKMQSDKGSIPDRFSAQQFSDYHSELNMSSLELGDSALYFCASSTLAGGAYEQYFGPGTRLTVT.

The V gene is TRBV7-9, the J gene TRBJ2-2, with TRBD2 as a possible D gene (5 bases). Germline lookup yields CDR1 SEHNR and CDR2 FQNEAQ (reference sequence). Trimming took off 1 base at V and 7 bases at J, with 7 bases between the two ends. CDR3 length equals 13 residues. The CDR3 here is CASSLDGGGELFF. The CDR3 DNA reads TGTGCCAGCAGCTTAGATGGAGGCGGGGAGCTGTTTTTT.

The chain combines TRBV11-3 with TRBJ2-3; 9 bases are a match to TRBD2. J was trimmed by 2 bases and V by 4 bases; bases with no gene match: 10. The CDR3 is made up of 17 amino acids. The germline V gene encodes CDR1 SGHNT and CDR2 YENEEA. The CDR3 spells CASSSPSSGGYTDTQYF. The CDR3 DNA is TGTGCCAGCAGCTCCCCCTCCAGCGGGGGGTACACAGATACGCAGTATTTT.

The genes are TRBV12-3 or TRBV12-4 and TRBJ1-2, with D unresolved. This CDR3 contains 13 residues. V was clipped by 6 bases and J by 5 bases, with 13 bases between them. The CDR3 loop reads CASSPSGVYGYTF. The CDR3 nucleotides are TGTGCCAGCAGCCCAAGCGGCGTGTATGGCTACACCTTC.

The chain joins TRBV21-1 to TRBJ1-2; no check of the table's D call, TRBD1, against the DNA was made. TRBV21-1 is termed a pseudogene. The CDR3 sequence is 18 residues long. The CDR3 region is CASSKLSGQGPPGYGYTF. CDR3 coding DNA: TGTGCCAGCAGCAAACTTTCTGGTCAGGGGCCCCCTGGCTATGGCTACACCTTC.

The chain employs TRBV11-3 and TRBJ2-3; 8 bases align to TRBD2. There are 12 residues in the CDR3. Trimming at V came to 10 bases and at J to 3 bases, leaving 3 bases not matched to a gene. Germline V gene sequence: CDR1 SGHNT, CDR2 YENEEA. The CDR3 protein is CATGGGTDTQYF. The CDR3 DNA reads as TGTGCCACCGGGGGGGGGACAGATACGCAGTATTTT. Looking up the rest from reference TRBV11-3 and TRBJ2-3 gives the full variable domain: EAGVVQSPRYKIIEKKQPVAFWCNPISGHNTLYWYLQNLGQGPELLIRYENEEAVDDSQLPKDRFSAERLKGVDSTLKIQPAELGDSAVYLCATGGGTDTQYFGPGTRLTVL.

In DNA, the CDR3 is TGTGCCAGTAGTAGGGACAGGGCATCGAACACCGGGGAGCTGTTTTTT. This sequence encodes CASSRDRASNTGELFF. The chain carries TRBV19 and TRBJ2-2, with TRBD1 matching 9 bases. Germline CDR1 is LNHDA and CDR2 is SQIVND (reference sequence). V trimming: 4 bases; J trimming: 0 bases; junction bases outside the gene matches: 3. CDR3 length: 16 amino acids.

The DNA of the CDR3 is TGTGCCAGCAGCCAGGATTGGGCAGGGCGGTCGGCTTTCTTT. It is translated as CASSQDWAGRSAFF. The chain has TRBV3-1 (or the pseudogene TRBV3-2) and TRBJ1-1, with TRBD1 as a possible D gene (5 bases). Deletions cut 3 bases from V and 11 bases from J, with 19 bases between. The CDR3 is 14 residues long. Germline V gives CDR1 LGHDT, CDR2 YNNKEL (reference sequence).

The chain carries TRBV9 and TRBJ2-1; 10 positions agree with TRBD2. The junction had 4 bases not matched to a gene; V was cut back by 0 bases and J by 1 base. Germline CDR1 is SGDLS and CDR2 is YYNGEE. The CDR3 is 17 residues long. CDR3 nucleotide sequence: TGTGCCAGCAGCGTAGGTCCGGGACTAGCGTCCTACAATGAGCAGTTCTTC. Residues: CASSVGPGLASYNEQFF.

The genes are TRBV5-4 and TRBJ2-7; a weak D match, TRBD1 (5 bases). The CDR3 totals 12 residues. The germline V gene encodes CDR1 SGHNT and CDR2 YYREEE (reference sequence). The germline V and J ends were trimmed by 4 bases and 4 bases, with 9 bases remaining between them. The CDR3: CASSVDRYEQYF. CDR3 nucleotide sequence: TGTGCCAGCAGCGTCGACAGATACGAGCAGTACTTC.

Only a few counts were recorded for this clone. The chain recombines TRBV3-1 (or the pseudogene TRBV3-2) with TRBJ2-1, with TRBD2 identical over 10 bases. This CDR3 contains 16 residues. The junction had 7 bases not matched to a gene; V was cut back by 1 base and J by 7 bases. Germline V gene sequence: CDR1 LGHDT, CDR2 YNNKEL (reference sequence). The CDR3 reads CASSQGSSGGRNEQFF. In DNA form, the CDR3 reads TGTGCCAGCAGCCAAGGGTCTAGCGGGGGCCGAAATGAGCAGTTCTTC.

V is TRBV7-2 and J is TRBJ2-7, with D unresolved. V lost 3 bases, J lost 0 bases, and 9 bases lay in between. Germline CDR1 is SGHTA and CDR2 is FQGNSA. There are 14 residues in the CDR3. CDR3 in amino acids: CASSLPRSSYEQYF. CDR3 DNA sequence: TGTGCCAGCAGCTTGCCTCGGAGCTCCTACGAGCAGTACTTC. The full variable domain, in which reference TRBV7-2 and TRBJ2-7 provide the parts outside the CDR3, is GAGVSQSPSNKVTEKGKDVELRCDPISGHTALYWYRQSLGQGLEFLIYFQGNSAPDKSGLPSDRFSAERTGGSVSTLTIQRTQQEDSAVYLCASSLPRSSYEQYFGPGTRLTVT.

This chain's CDR3 is CASSLRVYEQYF. Here the CDR3 DNA reads TGTGCCAGCAGTCTGAGGGTCTACGAGCAGTACTTC. V is TRBV2 and J is TRBJ2-7, with D possibly matching TRBD2 (5 bases). This CDR3 region has 12 residues. Germline V lookup: CDR1 SNHLY, CDR2 FYNNEI. V lost 5 bases to trimming and J lost 3 bases, with 8 bases between them.

The V call is TRBV18, the J call TRBJ2-1; D is perhaps TRBD1 (5 bases). The germline CDR1 and CDR2 sequences are KGHSH and LQKENI. V was shortened by 3 bases and J by 7 bases, with 13 bases between the two germline ends. The CDR3 consists of 14 residues. CDR3 in amino acids: CASSPNTGLNEQFF. In nucleotides, the CDR3 is TGTGCCAGCTCACCTAACACAGGTCTAAATGAGCAGTTCTTC.

The chain couples TRBV19 to TRBJ2-6, with TRBD2 as a possible D gene (6 bases). Between the trimmed V and J ends, which lost 6 bases and 3 bases, there was a span of 15 bases. Germline CDR1 LNHDA, CDR2 SQIVND (reference sequence). The length of the CDR3 is 16 residues. In DNA, the CDR3 is TGTGCCAGTAGGCCGCAGGAGGGCGGTGGGGCCAACGTCCTGACTTTC. It encodes CASRPQEGGGANVLTF.

This chain uses TRBV29-1 with TRBJ2-5; the match to TRBD1 covers 9 bases. The J segment lost 5 bases and the V segment lost 3 bases, leaving 7 bases of the junction unmatched. Germline V gene lookup returns CDR1 SQVTM and CDR2 ANQGSEA. The CDR3 is 14 amino acids. CDR3 amino acids: CSVDWGQGSETQYF. The CDR3 DNA reads TGCAGCGTTGATTGGGGACAGGGTTCCGAGACCCAGTACTTC.

The genes are TRBV28 and TRBJ1-6; possible D gene TRBD1, 5 bases. V lost 5 bases and J 13 bases, leaving 18 bases between the germline ends. This CDR3 region has 14 residues. Germline lookup yields CDR1 MDHEN and CDR2 SYDVKM. The CDR3 sequence is CASSPTGPLSPLHF. Written as DNA, the CDR3 is TGTGCCAGCAGTCCAACAGGACCCCTATCCCCCCTCCACTTT.

The J gene is TRBJ1-4, the V gene TRBV28, with 7 nucleotides matching TRBD1. Germline CDR1 and CDR2: MDHEN and SYDVKM. J lost 4 bases, V lost 6 bases, and 2 bases had no gene match. The CDR3 is 13 residues long. The DNA of the CDR3 is TGTGCCAGCAGCTACAGGGGTAATGAAAAACTGTTTTTT. Protein: CASSYRGNEKLFF.

This clone has a single count. The chain employs TRBV18 and TRBJ2-6; TRBD1 matches 10 bases. The length of the CDR3 is 18 residues. From germline, CDR1 is KGHSH and CDR2 LQKENI. V lost 1 base and J lost 2; bases outside the gene matches: 5. This CDR3 reads CASSPLGTGVPGANVLTF. The CDR3 DNA is TGTGCCAGCTCACCACTCGGGACAGGGGTTCCTGGGGCCAACGTCCTGACTTTC.

The J gene is TRBJ2-5, the V gene TRBV24-1; possible D gene TRBD1, 6 bases. Germline CDR1 KGHDR, CDR2 SFDVKD. V was pared by 3 bases and J by 1 base, with 11 bases between. CDR3 length: 15 residues. CDR3 region: CATSDPSRGQETQYF. The DNA of the CDR3 is TGTGCCACCAGTGATCCCAGCAGGGGCCAAGAGACCCAGTACTTC.

The chain couples TRBV18 to TRBJ2-5; 9 nucleotides match TRBD2. After removal of 0 bases from V and 7 bases from J, the junction contained 9 bases not matched to a gene. CDR1 KGHSH and CDR2 LQKENI come from the germline V gene. This CDR3 spans 16 amino acids. The CDR3 DNA reads as TGTGCCAGCTCACCACCGGGCCTAGCGGGGATGGGGACCCAGTACTTC. Translation: CASSPPGLAGMGTQYF.

The CDR3 sequence is CASSPWGLGYTF. CDR3 sequence (DNA): TGCGCCAGCAGCCCCTGGGGGCTCGGCTACACCTTC. The V and J genes are TRBV4-1 and TRBJ1-2; possible D gene TRBD1, 6 bases. V was shortened by 4 bases and J by 8 bases, with 11 bases between the two germline ends. The CDR3 totals 12 residues. Germline CDR1 is MGHRA and CDR2 is YSYEKL.

J is TRBJ2-2 and V is TRBV9; D unresolved. Germline values: CDR1 SGDLS, CDR2 YYNGEE. Trimming removed 0 bases from V and 1 base from J, with 7 bases in between. The CDR3 contains 15 residues. In DNA form, the CDR3 reads TGTGCCAGCAGCGTAGACGGGTGGAACACCGGGGAGCTGTTTTTT. Its translation: CASSVDGWNTGELFF.

The V call is TRBV4-1, the J call TRBJ1-2; D ambiguous. Trimming cost V 1 base and J 5 bases, with 11 bases left between them. Germline V gene lookup returns CDR1 MGHRA and CDR2 YSYEKL. The CDR3 spans 14 residues. The CDR3, as DNA: TGCGCCAGCAGCCAAGGGGGTTGGGAGTATGGCTACACCTTC. Its protein is CASSQGGWEYGYTF.